These 19 T cell receptor beta chains came from one sample sequenced in a study of control samples from healthy donors and cancer patients. Only in-frame clones appear in the TCRdb table, and some are missing; sequencing was by immunoSEQ multiplex PCR. This sample has about 150,000 clones, with approximately 94% found just once. Sequencing was performed on blood. These receptors originate from a young woman in good health.

The count of this clone is one. The rearrangement joins TRBV28 to TRBJ1-1, with 8 nucleotides matching TRBD1. This CDR3 has 20 amino acids. CDR1 is MDHEN, CDR2 SYDVKM, per germline. Unmatched junction bases numbered 23, after V lost 5 bases and J lost 3 bases. This chain's CDR3 is CASSPLAHRSDRAYHTEAFF. The CDR3 bases are TGTGCCAGCAGTCCTCTCGCTCATCGGTCGGACAGGGCCTACCACACTGAAGCTTTCTTT.

The genes are TRBV19 and TRBJ1-2; possibly TRBD1 for D (5 bases). Germline CDR1 and CDR2: LNHDA and SQIVND (reference sequence). Trimming removed 9 bases at V and 6 bases at J, with 20 bases between. This CDR3 is built from 14 residues. The CDR3 is CASVNLGVSNGYTF. CDR3 bases: TGTGCCAGCGTGAACCTAGGGGTTTCGAATGGCTACACCTTC.

The V call is TRBV18, the J call TRBJ1-2; D call uncertain. The germline V gene has CDR1 KGHSH and CDR2 LQKENI. The CDR3 consists of 13 residues. Trimming shortened V by 6 bases and J by 3 bases, and 11 bases separated the two germline ends. The CDR3 DNA follows: TGTGCCAGCTCCCGAGGTAGGGACTATGGCTACACCTTC. Translated: CASSRGRDYGYTF.

The CDR3 region has the DNA TGTGCCAGCAGCCTTGACGGCCGCTCTGGAAACACCATATATTTT. It specifies CASSLDGRSGNTIYF. The chain joins TRBV4-2 to TRBJ1-3; D is unclear. Trimming cost V 4 bases and J 0 bases, with 10 bases left between them. CDR1 and CDR2 (germline): LGHNA, YNFKEQ. The CDR3 spans 15 residues.

V usage is TRBV9 and J usage is TRBJ2-3, with D perhaps TRBD2 (5 bases). This CDR3 is 15 amino acids long. Germline lookup yields CDR1 SGDLS and CDR2 YYNGEE. Trimming shortened V by 0 bases and J by 1 base, and 9 bases separated the two germline ends. The CDR3 spells CASSVAAGRTDTQYF. Written as DNA, the CDR3 is TGTGCCAGCAGCGTAGCCGCGGGCCGCACAGATACGCAGTATTTT.

This chain uses TRBV5-4 with TRBJ2-7; D may match TRBD1 or TRBD2 (5 bases each). The ends were cut back, 3 bases at V and 7 bases at J, with 20 bases in the middle. The CDR3 has 15 residues. Per the germline V gene, CDR1 is SGHNT and CDR2 is YYREEE (reference sequence). CDR3 in DNA: TGTGCCAGCAGCTCTATGGGGACCCCGCTAGGAGAGCAGTACTTC. This encodes CASSSMGTPLGEQYF. Based on the CDR3 plus reference TRBV5-4 and TRBJ2-7, the full variable domain is ETGVTQSPTHLIKTRGQQVTLRCSSQSGHNTVSWYQQALGQGPQFIFQYYREEENGRGNFPPRFSGLQFPNYSSELNVNALELDDSALYLCASSSMGTPLGEQYFGPGTRLTVT.

The chain couples TRBV5-4 to TRBJ1-3; D gene ambiguous. Between the trimmed V and J ends, which lost 6 bases and 1 base, there was a span of 17 bases. The CDR3 consists of 16 residues. Germline CDR1 reads SGHNT; CDR2 reads YYREEE (reference sequence). The CDR3 spells CASTTPGQVSGNTIYF. The CDR3 DNA follows: TGTGCCAGCACCACACCGGGCCAAGTGTCTGGAAACACCATATATTTT.

V and J are TRBV7-9 and TRBJ1-5, with TRBD1 identical over 7 bases. Germline V gene lookup returns CDR1 SEHNR and CDR2 FQNEAQ (reference sequence). V lost 5 bases to trimming and J lost 2 bases; unmatched junction nucleotides: 12. The CDR3 consists of 17 residues. This CDR3 reads CASSPGDSPYGNQPQHF. Written as DNA, the CDR3 is TGTGCCAGCAGCCCGGGGGACAGCCCTTATGGCAATCAGCCCCAGCATTTT.

J is TRBJ1-2 and V is TRBV6-5; D gene uncertain. Germline lookup yields CDR1 MNHEY and CDR2 SVGAGI. The CDR3 loop spans 15 amino acids. V gave up 2 bases and J gave up 4 bases, with 14 bases separating them. The CDR3 region is CASSYAGGRTYGYTF. CDR3 in DNA: TGTGCCAGCAGTTACGCGGGTGGCAGAACCTATGGCTACACCTTC.

The chain recombines TRBV20-1 with TRBJ2-1, with TRBD1 as a possible D gene (5 bases). V was trimmed by 5 bases and J by 2 bases, leaving 13 bases between them. In germline, CDR1 is DFQATT, CDR2 SNEGSKA (reference sequence). CDR3 size: 14 residues. The CDR3 region is CSARGAHTYNEQFF. The CDR3 bases are TGCAGTGCTCGTGGGGCTCACACCTACAATGAGCAGTTCTTC.

The rearrangement links TRBV19 to TRBJ2-2; D might be TRBD1 (6 bases). The CDR3 has 14 amino acids. Trimming pared 6 bases from V and 4 bases from J, leaving 12 bases between. The germline V gene encodes CDR1 LNHDA and CDR2 SQIVND (reference sequence). CDR3 residues: CASRDSPFTGELFF. CDR3 DNA sequence: TGTGCCAGTAGGGACAGCCCTTTCACCGGGGAGCTGTTTTTT.

This chain links TRBV6-5 with TRBJ1-5; D perhaps matches TRBD1 (5 bases). The CDR3 has 15 amino acids. With 5 bases removed from V and 3 bases from J, the gap between germline ends came to 14 bases. CDR1 and CDR2 (germline): MNHEY, SVGAGI. The CDR3: CASSRTPTTNQPQHF. The CDR3 DNA reads TGTGCCAGCAGTCGGACACCTACTACCAATCAGCCCCAGCATTTT.

This clone was recorded once. This chain joins TRBV2 and TRBJ2-1; possible D gene TRBD2, 6 bases. This CDR3 comprises 16 residues. With 6 bases removed from V and 0 bases from J, the gap between germline ends came to 15 bases. Germline V lookup: CDR1 SNHLY, CDR2 FYNNEI. In nucleotides, the CDR3 is TGTGCCAGCAGCGATATAGCGGAGTTCTCCTACAATGAGCAGTTCTTC. Protein: CASSDIAEFSYNEQFF.

The V and J genes are TRBV7-2 and TRBJ1-2; no clear D gene. The V end was cut by 2 bases, the J end by 2 bases, with 9 bases between. The CDR3 is made up of 14 amino acids. Germline CDR1 SGHTA, CDR2 FQGNSA. The DNA for the CDR3 is TGTGCCAGCAGCTTATACGAGGAAAACTATGGCTACACCTTC. Protein: CASSLYEENYGYTF.

V usage is TRBV15 and J usage is TRBJ1-1, with no clear D. V lost 0 bases and J lost 5, with 13 bases in between. Germline V lookup: CDR1 LNHNV, CDR2 YYDKDF (reference sequence). This CDR3 is built from 15 residues. CDR3 protein: CATSRDVGLETEAFF. CDR3 coding DNA: TGTGCCACCAGCAGAGATGTCGGGTTGGAAACTGAAGCTTTCTTT.

The V call is TRBV7-9, the J call TRBJ1-1, with unresolved D. Germline CDR1 reads SEHNR; CDR2 reads FQNEAQ (reference sequence). The CDR3 is 16 amino acids. The V gene lost 1 base and the J gene lost 10 bases, with 22 bases spanning the gap. CDR3 loop: CASSLEFRQLSAAAFF. Here the CDR3 DNA reads TGTGCCAGCAGCTTAGAGTTTCGGCAGCTCTCGGCGGCAGCTTTCTTT. Full variable domain (remainder filled in from reference TRBV7-9 and TRBJ1-1): DTGVSQNPRHKITKRGQNVTFRCDPISEHNRLYWYRQTLGQGPEFLTYFQNEAQLEKSRLLSDRFSAERPKGSFSTLEIQRTEQGDSAMYLCASSLEFRQLSAAAFFGQGTRLTVV.

V is TRBV5-6 and J is TRBJ2-1, with 8 bases fitting TRBD2. Germline V lookup: CDR1 SGHDT, CDR2 YYEEEE. The CDR3 has 16 residues. The junction had 10 bases not matched to a gene; V was cut back by 1 base and J by 7 bases. The CDR3 sequence is CASSLPGLGRVNEQFF. DNA of the CDR3: TGTGCCAGCAGCTTGCCGGGACTAGGTAGGGTGAATGAGCAGTTCTTC.

This clone has more than one count but fewer than ten. The V gene is TRBV2, the J gene TRBJ2-3; D is possibly TRBD2 (5 bases). The CDR3 runs 12 residues. Germline CDR1 and CDR2: SNHLY and FYNNEI. V gave up 1 base and J gave up 6 bases, with 5 bases separating them. The CDR3 DNA follows: TGTGCCAGCAGTGAAGGGAGGGATACGCAGTATTTT. Protein product: CASSEGRDTQYF.

This clone was detected once. CDR3 in amino acids: CASSLNRAYMNTEAFF. The CDR3 coding sequence is TGTGCCAGCAGCTTAAATCGGGCCTACATGAACACTGAAGCTTTCTTT. The chain combines TRBV7-8 with TRBJ1-1; D remains unclear. Germline CDR1 reads SGHVS; CDR2 reads FQNEAQ. The CDR3 sequence is 16 residues long. V was shortened by 2 bases and J by 0 bases, with 13 bases between the two germline ends.